This T cell receptor (beta chain) was profiled in a study of T cell repertoires in cytomegalovirus infection. General study findings and limits: Clonotype analysis showed dominance of the ex vivo response by HLA-C-restricted CMV-specific TCR beta clonotypes. Identification of carriers of CMV plus the relevant HLA was performed using cumulative public TCR beta family frequency.

The table lists this clonotype with many counts. Its specificity is not known. TCRdb redid the calling of the reads with MiXCR, one entry per CDR3 protein. The table lists some 200,000 distinct CDR3 sequences, roughly 9.8% of them singletons. Germline CDR1 SEHNR, CDR2 FQNEAQ (reference sequence). Trimming removed 3 bases from V and 8 bases from J, with 10 bases in between. The CDR3 totals 13 residues. The sequence was obtained from a human donor in good health (CMV status not recorded). Some clones in this sample may be carry-over from other donors' samples. The gene calls are TRBV7-9 and TRBJ1-4; unclear D gene. Input material: PBMCs. CDR3: CASSFSTKEKLFF. DNA of the CDR3: TGTGCCAGCAGCTTCTCTACGAAAGAAAAACTGTTTTTT.